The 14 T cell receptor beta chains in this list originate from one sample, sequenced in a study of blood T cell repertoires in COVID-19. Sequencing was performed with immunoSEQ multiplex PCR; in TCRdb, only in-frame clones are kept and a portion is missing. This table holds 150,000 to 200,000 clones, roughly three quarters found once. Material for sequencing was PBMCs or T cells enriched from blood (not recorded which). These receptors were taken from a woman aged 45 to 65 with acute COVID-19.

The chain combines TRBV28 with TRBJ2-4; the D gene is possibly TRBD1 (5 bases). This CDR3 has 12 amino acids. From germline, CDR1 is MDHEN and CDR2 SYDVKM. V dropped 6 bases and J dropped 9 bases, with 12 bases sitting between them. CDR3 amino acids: CASSRTSGIQYF. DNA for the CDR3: TGTGCCAGCAGCCGGACATCGGGCATTCAGTACTTC.

The CDR3, as DNA: TGTGCCAGCTCATCCCGGACAGGGGGCAATGAAAAACTGTTTTTT. It translates to CASSSRTGGNEKLFF. The chain joins TRBV18 to TRBJ1-4; 11 nucleotides match TRBD1. Looked up from germline, CDR1 is KGHSH and CDR2 is LQKENI. Trimming removed 5 bases from V and 5 bases from J; junction bases left unmatched: 4. The CDR3 loop spans 15 amino acids.

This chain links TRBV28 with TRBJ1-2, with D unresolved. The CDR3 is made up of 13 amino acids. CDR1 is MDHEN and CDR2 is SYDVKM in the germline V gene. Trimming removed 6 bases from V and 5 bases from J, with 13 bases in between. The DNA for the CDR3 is TGTGCCAGCAGAGAGGGTAGCGTTTATGGCTACACCTTC. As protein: CASREGSVYGYTF.

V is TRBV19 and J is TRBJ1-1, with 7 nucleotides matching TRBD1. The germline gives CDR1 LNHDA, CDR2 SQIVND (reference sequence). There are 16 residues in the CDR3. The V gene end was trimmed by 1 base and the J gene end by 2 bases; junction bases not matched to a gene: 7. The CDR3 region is CASSIGLTGINTEAFF. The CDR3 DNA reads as TGTGCCAGTAGTATAGGACTGACAGGGATTAACACTGAAGCTTTCTTT.

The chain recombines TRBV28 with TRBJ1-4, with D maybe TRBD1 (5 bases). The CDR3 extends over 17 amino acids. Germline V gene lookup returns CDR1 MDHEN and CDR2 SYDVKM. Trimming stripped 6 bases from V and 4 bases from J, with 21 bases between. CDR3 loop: CASSPRPGWRGNEKLFF. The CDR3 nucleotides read TGTGCCAGCAGCCCTCGCCCAGGGTGGCGTGGTAATGAAAAACTGTTTTTT.

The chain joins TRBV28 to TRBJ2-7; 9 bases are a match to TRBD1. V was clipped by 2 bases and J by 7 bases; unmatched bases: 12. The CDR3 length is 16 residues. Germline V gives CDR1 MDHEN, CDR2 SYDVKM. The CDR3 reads CASSLTQGAGSGEQYV. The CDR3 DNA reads TGTGCCAGCAGTTTAACACAGGGGGCTGGATCTGGGGAGCAGTACGTC.

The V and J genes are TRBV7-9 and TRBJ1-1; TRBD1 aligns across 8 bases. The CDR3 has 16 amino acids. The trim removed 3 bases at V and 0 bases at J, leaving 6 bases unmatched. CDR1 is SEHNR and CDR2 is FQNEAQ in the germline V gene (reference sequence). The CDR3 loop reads CASSFPGGSVNTEAFF. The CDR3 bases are TGTGCCAGCAGCTTCCCAGGGGGCAGTGTGAACACTGAAGCTTTCTTT.

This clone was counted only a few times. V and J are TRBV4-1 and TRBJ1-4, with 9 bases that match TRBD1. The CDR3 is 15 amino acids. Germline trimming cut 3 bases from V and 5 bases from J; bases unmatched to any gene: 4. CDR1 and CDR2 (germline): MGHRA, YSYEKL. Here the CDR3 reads CASSHPQGANEKLFF. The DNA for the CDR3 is TGCGCCAGCAGCCACCCACAGGGGGCAAATGAAAAACTGTTTTTT.

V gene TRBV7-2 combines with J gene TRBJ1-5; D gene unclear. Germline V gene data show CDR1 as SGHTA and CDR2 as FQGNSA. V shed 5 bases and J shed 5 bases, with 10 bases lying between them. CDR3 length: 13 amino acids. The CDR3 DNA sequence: TGTGCCAGCAGCCGCGTTGTGGATCAGCCCCAGCATTTT. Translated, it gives CASSRVVDQPQHF.

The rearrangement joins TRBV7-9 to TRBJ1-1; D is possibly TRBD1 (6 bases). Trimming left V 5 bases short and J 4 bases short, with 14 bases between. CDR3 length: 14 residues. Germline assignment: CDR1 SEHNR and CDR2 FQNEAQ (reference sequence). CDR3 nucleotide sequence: TGTGCCAGCAGCCCCCAACAGGGAGTCACTGAAGCTTTCTTT. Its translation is CASSPQQGVTEAFF.

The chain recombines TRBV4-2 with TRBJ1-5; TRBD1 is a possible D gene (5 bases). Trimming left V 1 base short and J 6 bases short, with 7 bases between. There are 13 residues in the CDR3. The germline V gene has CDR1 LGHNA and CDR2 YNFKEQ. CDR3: CASSQAGGQPQHF. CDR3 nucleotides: TGTGCCAGCAGCCAAGCGGGGGGTCAGCCCCAGCATTTT.

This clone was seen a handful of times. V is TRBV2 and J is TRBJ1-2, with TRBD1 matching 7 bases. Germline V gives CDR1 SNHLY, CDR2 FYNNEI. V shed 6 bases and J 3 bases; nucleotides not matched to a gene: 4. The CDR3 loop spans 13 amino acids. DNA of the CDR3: TGTGCCAGCAGGCTCGGGACAGACTATGGCTACACCTTC. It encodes CASRLGTDYGYTF.

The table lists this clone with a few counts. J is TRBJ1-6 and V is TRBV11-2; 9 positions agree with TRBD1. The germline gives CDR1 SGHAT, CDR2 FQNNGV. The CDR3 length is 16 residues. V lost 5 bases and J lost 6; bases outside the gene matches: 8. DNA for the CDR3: TGTGCCAGCAGCACAAGACAGGGGGACACTAATTCACCCCTCCACTTT. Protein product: CASSTRQGDTNSPLHF.

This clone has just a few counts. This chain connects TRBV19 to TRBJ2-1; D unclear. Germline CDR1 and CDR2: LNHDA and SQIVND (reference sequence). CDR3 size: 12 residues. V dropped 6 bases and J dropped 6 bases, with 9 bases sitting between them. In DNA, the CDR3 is TGTGCCAGTAGAACCCCCGGCAATGAGCAGTTCTTC. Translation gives CASRTPGNEQFF.